One sample yielded the 31 T cell receptor beta chains listed below, sequenced in a study of blood T cell repertoires in COVID-19. Here immunoSEQ multiplex PCR was the method, and the copy in TCRdb shows in-frame clones only, minus some. The sample holds some 200,000 clones; around 86% are singletons and the top ten take 7% to 9%. Sequenced material: PBMCs or T cells enriched from blood (not recorded which). These receptors all come from a man aged 25-45 years in a cohort exposed to, infected with or recovered from COVID-19 (not recorded which).

V is TRBV4-1 and J is TRBJ2-3; 12 positions match TRBD2. CDR3 size: 16 residues. Germline loops: CDR1 MGHRA, CDR2 YSYEKL. With V trimmed by 3 bases and J by 4 bases, 5 bases remained unmatched. As DNA, the CDR3 is TGCGCCAGCAGCCATCCCAGACTAGCGGGAGCAGATACGCAGTATTTT. Translated: CASSHPRLAGADTQYF.

V gene TRBV7-8 combines with J gene TRBJ1-5, with 8 nucleotides matching TRBD1. Losses at the gene ends were 5 bases for V and 6 bases for J; bases not matched to a gene: 9. The CDR3 consists of 15 residues. The germline V gene encodes CDR1 SGHVS and CDR2 FQNEAQ. CDR3 in amino acids: CASSGWTGSGQPQHF. In nucleotides, the CDR3 is TGTGCCAGCAGCGGGTGGACAGGGTCAGGTCAGCCCCAGCATTTT.

The V and J genes are TRBV5-1 and TRBJ1-3, with D uncertain. V gave up 1 base and J gave up 0 bases, with 11 bases separating them. The V gene's germline CDR1 is SGHRS and CDR2 YFSETQ. The CDR3 loop spans 16 amino acids. The CDR3 protein is CASSLLDGISGNTIYF. DNA for the CDR3: TGCGCCAGCAGCTTGCTCGACGGGATCTCTGGAAACACCATATATTTT.

The table lists this clone with a few counts. The CDR3 reads CASSEQQGRNSPLHF. CDR3 DNA: TGTGCCAGCAGTGAACAACAGGGGAGAAATTCACCCCTCCACTTT. The rearrangement joins TRBV2 to TRBJ1-6, with 7 bases matching TRBD1. Germline V CDR1 and CDR2: SNHLY, FYNNEI. J gave up 7 bases and V 2 bases, and 5 bases lay outside the gene matches. CDR3 length equals 15 residues.

The gene calls are TRBV7-2 and TRBJ2-7; TRBD1 is a possible D gene (7 bases). The germline V gene has CDR1 SGHTA and CDR2 FQGNSA. Trimming took off 1 base at V and 0 bases at J, with 22 bases between the two ends. This CDR3 spans 19 amino acids. The CDR3 coding sequence is TGTGCCAGCAGCTTAGTGGGGGTGCCAGGGGGGATCAGCTCCTACGAGCAGTACTTC. Its translation is CASSLVGVPGGISSYEQYF.

This chain connects TRBV5-8 to TRBJ2-3, with TRBD2 identical over 12 bases. There are 18 residues in the CDR3. The germline V gene encodes CDR1 SGHTS and CDR2 YDEGEE. Trimming at V came to 0 bases and at J to 4 bases, leaving 9 bases not matched to a gene. The CDR3: CASSLGLTSGSVADTQYF. The CDR3 region has the DNA TGTGCCAGCAGCTTGGGATTGACTAGCGGGAGTGTAGCAGATACGCAGTATTTT.

The chain has TRBV21-1 and TRBJ2-2; the table gives TRBD1 as D, unverified against the DNA. TRBV21-1 is assigned pseudogene status. The CDR3 is 17 residues long. This CDR3 is CASSKALLQGKTGELFF. CDR3 coding DNA: TGTGCCAGCAGCAAAGCGCTTTTGCAGGGAAAAACCGGGGAGCTGTTTTTT.

This clone came up a few times. The rearrangement joins TRBV27 to TRBJ1-2; D call uncertain. The CDR3 is 13 residues long. The germline V and J ends were trimmed by 0 bases and 7 bases, with 9 bases remaining between them. Germline CDR1 is MNHEY and CDR2 is SMNVEV (reference sequence). The CDR3 nucleotides read TGTGCCAGCAGTTTATCGGCGGGAAGTGGCTACACCTTC. It specifies CASSLSAGSGYTF.

The rearrangement links TRBV7-9 to TRBJ1-1; D might be TRBD1 (5 bases). CDR1 is SEHNR, CDR2 FQNEAQ, per germline (reference sequence). Trimming pared 6 bases from V and 2 bases from J, leaving 10 bases between. This CDR3 spans 13 amino acids. The CDR3 DNA reads TGTGCCAGCAGATTGACAGTCAACACTGAAGCTTTCTTT. Its protein is CASRLTVNTEAFF.

Of note for this clone: Additional DNA sequences in this sample encode the identical CDR3. The V call is TRBV6-4, the J call TRBJ2-6, with 11 nucleotides matching TRBD1. V gave up 5 bases and J gave up 2 bases; unmatched junction bases: 5. The CDR3 covers 17 residues. Per the germline V gene, CDR1 is MRHNA and CDR2 is SNTAGT. CDR3 DNA sequence: TGTGCCAGCAGTCCTGGACAGGGGGCAGCTGGGGCCAACGTCCTGACTTTC. Its protein product is CASSPGQGAAGANVLTF.

As DNA, the CDR3 is TGTGCCAGCAGCCAAGGACAAGGGGGTGGCACTGAAGCTTTCTTT. This translates into CASSQGQGGGTEAFF. The chain links TRBV3-1 (or the pseudogene TRBV3-2) to TRBJ1-1, with D maybe TRBD1 (6 bases). With 1 base removed from V and 4 bases from J, the gap between germline ends came to 13 bases. CDR3 length equals 15 residues. The germline V gene encodes CDR1 LGHDT and CDR2 YNNKEL (reference sequence).

The chain couples TRBV7-2 to TRBJ2-5; 7 bases line up with TRBD2. With 5 bases clipped from V and 7 bases from J, the junction kept 13 bases outside the gene matches. Germline V gene sequence: CDR1 SGHTA, CDR2 FQGNSA. The CDR3 sequence is 15 residues long. CDR3 residues: CASSVRTGTTGTQYF. The CDR3 DNA reads TGTGCCAGCAGCGTCCGGACCGGGACTACAGGGACCCAGTACTTC.

The chain has TRBV12-3 or TRBV12-4 and TRBJ2-5; 7 positions match TRBD2. V lost 1 base to trimming and J lost 5 bases; unmatched junction nucleotides: 1. The CDR3 covers 13 residues. CDR3 DNA: TGTGCCAGCAGTTTAGAGGGAGGGGAGACCCAGTACTTC. This codes for CASSLEGGETQYF.

The J gene is TRBJ1-1, the V gene TRBV5-1, with 9 bases identical to TRBD1. CDR3 size: 15 residues. The germline V gene has CDR1 SGHRS and CDR2 YFSETQ. V was clipped by 0 bases and J by 8 bases; unmatched bases: 8. CDR3 nucleotide sequence: TGCGCCAGCAGCTTGGTGGGACAGGGTGGAGGCGAAGCTTTCTTT. Translating gives CASSLVGQGGGEAFF.

The count of this clone is one. J is TRBJ2-6 and V is TRBV27, with TRBD2 matching over 7 bases. The V gene's germline CDR1 is MNHEY and CDR2 SMNVEV (reference sequence). The CDR3 runs to 16 residues. Unmatched junction bases numbered 5, after V lost 3 bases and J lost 3 bases. The CDR3 spells CASSFLIAGGANVLTF. The CDR3 DNA is TGTGCCAGCAGTTTTCTAATAGCGGGTGGGGCCAACGTCCTGACTTTC.

This sequence joins TRBV7-9 and TRBJ2-2; unclear D gene. Germline loops: CDR1 SEHNR, CDR2 FQNEAQ (reference sequence). The germline V and J ends were trimmed by 6 bases and 4 bases, with 12 bases remaining between them. This CDR3 has 14 amino acids. DNA for the CDR3: TGTGCCAGCAGTCCTCCTCACACCACCGGGGAGCTGTTTTTT. Amino acid sequence: CASSPPHTTGELFF.

This rearrangement joins TRBV5-6 to TRBJ1-1; D not resolved. Trimming took off 6 bases at V and 0 bases at J, with 9 bases between the two ends. There are 13 residues in the CDR3. The germline V gene has CDR1 SGHDT and CDR2 YYEEEE. The CDR3 reads CASIRSMNTEAFF. The CDR3 bases are TGTGCCAGCATCAGAAGTATGAACACTGAAGCTTTCTTT.

The rearrangement uses TRBV2 and TRBJ2-3, with 7 bases aligning to TRBD2. The germline V gene has CDR1 SNHLY and CDR2 FYNNEI. With 6 bases clipped from V and 0 bases from J, the junction kept 3 bases outside the gene matches. The CDR3 totals 14 residues. The CDR3 sequence: CASSREGSTDTQYF. In nucleotides, the CDR3 is TGTGCCAGCAGCAGGGAGGGTAGCACAGATACGCAGTATTTT.

The V gene is TRBV5-1, the J gene TRBJ2-7, with D possibly TRBD1 on 6 matching bases. The CDR3 loop spans 12 amino acids. Looked up from germline, CDR1 is SGHRS and CDR2 is YFSETQ. V was shortened by 1 base and J by 6 bases, with 8 bases between the two germline ends. CDR3: CASSLTGIEQYF. The CDR3 DNA sequence: TGCGCCAGCAGCTTGACAGGGATCGAGCAGTACTTC.

The rearrangement links TRBV28 to TRBJ2-1; possible D gene TRBD2, 5 bases. V lost 3 bases and J lost 12, with 12 bases in between. This CDR3 spans 12 amino acids. Germline CDR1 reads MDHEN; CDR2 reads SYDVKM. In nucleotides, the CDR3 is TGTGCCAGCAGTTTGATGGGGAGTGGGCAGTTCTTC. Translation gives CASSLMGSGQFF. Full variable domain (missing parts from reference TRBV28 and TRBJ2-1): DVKVTQSSRYLVKRTGEKVFLECVQDMDHENMFWYRQDPGLGLRLIYFSYDVKMKEKGDIPEGYSVSREKKERFSLILESASTNQTSMYLCASSLMGSGQFFGPGTRLTVL.

The chain couples TRBV7-9 to TRBJ1-4; 9 bases agree with TRBD1. V shed 5 bases and J 8 bases; nucleotides not matched to a gene: 9. The CDR3 sequence is 15 residues long. Germline-derived CDR1 and CDR2 are SEHNR and FQNEAQ (reference sequence). The CDR3 DNA reads TGTGCCAGCAGCAAAGCCGGGACAGGGAACGAAAAACTGTTTTTT. This translates into CASSKAGTGNEKLFF.

The V and J genes are TRBV18 and TRBJ1-4; no firm D call. V lost 5 bases, J lost 0 bases, and 13 bases lay in between. The V gene's germline CDR1 is KGHSH and CDR2 LQKENI. This CDR3 is 16 amino acids long. The CDR3 sequence: CASSAARNPTNEKLFF. CDR3 nucleotide sequence: TGTGCCAGCTCAGCTGCCAGAAACCCAACTAATGAAAAACTGTTTTTT.

This clone was seen a handful of times. The CDR3 DNA follows: TGCGCCAGCAGCCAGGGCGCAGGGGGCGCGGGTAGGTCCTACAATGAGCAGTTCTTC. Encoded protein: CASSQGAGGAGRSYNEQFF. The V call is TRBV5-1, the J call TRBJ2-1, with TRBD1 identical over 8 bases. The V gene's germline CDR1 is SGHRS and CDR2 YFSETQ. V lost 4 bases, J lost 1 base, and 16 bases stayed unmatched. The length of the CDR3 is 19 residues.

This chain links TRBV24-1 with TRBJ1-2; weak D call: TRBD1 (6 bases). Trimming took 6 bases from V and 1 from J, leaving 14 bases between them. Germline values: CDR1 KGHDR, CDR2 SFDVKD. The CDR3 length is 15 residues. The CDR3 sequence: CATSTPGQRNYGYTF. The CDR3 nucleotides read TGTGCCACCAGTACGCCCGGACAGCGTAACTATGGCTACACCTTC.

V and J are TRBV7-3 and TRBJ2-5; 8 nucleotides match TRBD1. In germline, CDR1 is SGHTA, CDR2 FQGTGA. The CDR3 length is 13 residues. The V gene end was trimmed by 8 bases and the J gene end by 4 bases; junction bases not matched to a gene: 6. This CDR3 reads CASARGHGETQYF. The CDR3 DNA reads as TGTGCCAGCGCCAGGGGGCATGGAGAGACCCAGTACTTC.

V usage is TRBV19 and J usage is TRBJ2-7, with D perhaps TRBD2 (6 bases). Germline-derived CDR1 and CDR2 are LNHDA and SQIVND (reference sequence). CDR3 length: 14 amino acids. V was clipped by 1 base and J by 1 base, with 8 bases between them. The CDR3, as DNA: TGTGCCAGTAGTATAGGGACTACGTCCTACGAGCAGTACTTC. Amino acid sequence: CASSIGTTSYEQYF. Filled out from reference TRBV19 and TRBJ2-7, the complete variable domain reads DGGITQSPKYLFRKEGQNVTLSCEQNLNHDAMYWYRQDPGQGLRLIYYSQIVNDFQKGDIAEGYSVSREKKESFPLTVTSAQKNPTAFYLCASSIGTTSYEQYFGPGTRLTVT.

The V and J genes are TRBV27 and TRBJ1-6, with 7 nucleotides matching TRBD1. The germline V gene has CDR1 MNHEY and CDR2 SMNVEV (reference sequence). This CDR3 has 13 amino acids. Trimming at V came to 4 bases and at J to 14 bases, leaving 8 bases not matched to a gene. The CDR3 DNA reads as TGTGCCAGCAGTTCAATGACAGGGACGTCCCTCCACTTT. It codes for CASSSMTGTSLHF.

The chain uses TRBV5-6 and TRBJ2-3; no clear D. The CDR3 runs 11 residues. Trimming took off 5 bases at V and 8 bases at J, with 9 bases between the two ends. From germline, CDR1 is SGHDT and CDR2 YYEEEE. In nucleotides, the CDR3 is TGTGCCAGCAGAGATGGCGGTACGCAGTATTTT. Protein: CASRDGGTQYF.

This chain links TRBV5-1 with TRBJ2-2, with TRBD1 matching 8 bases. J lost 2 bases, V lost 1 base, and 4 bases had no gene match. Germline CDR1 SGHRS, CDR2 YFSETQ. The CDR3 covers 16 residues. For the CDR3, the DNA is TGCGCCAGCAGCTTGCAGTCAGGGGGCAACACCGGGGAGCTGTTTTTT. This translates into CASSLQSGGNTGELFF.

This clone was detected only once. The chain employs TRBV5-4 and TRBJ2-3, with a possible D match to TRBD1 (6 bases). The CDR3 runs 15 residues. Germline-derived CDR1 and CDR2 are SGHNT and YYREEE (reference sequence). V was pared by 0 bases and J by 0 bases, with 8 bases between. DNA for the CDR3: TGTGCCAGCAGCTTGGACAGGGCTAGCACAGATACGCAGTATTTT. Translated: CASSLDRASTDTQYF.

The chain is built from TRBV28 and TRBJ1-2; D gene unclear. The CDR3 length is 14 residues. Per germline, CDR1 MDHEN and CDR2 SYDVKM. The V gene lost 2 bases and the J gene lost 0 bases, with 7 bases spanning the gap. In DNA, the CDR3 is TGTGCCAGCAGTTTAGTAGATGCTAACTATGGCTACACCTTC. Its translation is CASSLVDANYGYTF.